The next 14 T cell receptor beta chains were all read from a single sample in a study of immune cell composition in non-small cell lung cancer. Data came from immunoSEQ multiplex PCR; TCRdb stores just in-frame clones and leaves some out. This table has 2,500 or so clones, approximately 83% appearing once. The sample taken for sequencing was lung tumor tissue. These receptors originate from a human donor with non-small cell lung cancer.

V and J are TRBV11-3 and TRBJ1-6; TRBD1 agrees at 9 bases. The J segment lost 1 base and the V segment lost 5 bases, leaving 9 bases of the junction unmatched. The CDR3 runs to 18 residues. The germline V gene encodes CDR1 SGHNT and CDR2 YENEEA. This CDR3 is CASSRGDRVWSYNSPLHF. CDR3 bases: TGTGCCAGCAGCCGGGGGGACAGGGTCTGGTCCTATAATTCACCCCTCCACTTT.

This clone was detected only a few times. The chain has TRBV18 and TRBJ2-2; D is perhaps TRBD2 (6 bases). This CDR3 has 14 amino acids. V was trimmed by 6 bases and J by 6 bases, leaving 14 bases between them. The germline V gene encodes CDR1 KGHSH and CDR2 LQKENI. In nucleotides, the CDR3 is TGTGCCAGCTCCGACCGACTAGATTCCGGGGAGCTGTTTTTT. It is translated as CASSDRLDSGELFF. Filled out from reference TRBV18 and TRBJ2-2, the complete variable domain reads NAGVMQNPRHLVRRRGQEARLRCSPMKGHSHVYWYRQLPEEGLKFMVYLQKENIIDESGMPKERFSAEFPKEGPSILRIQQVVRGDSAAYFCASSDRLDSGELFFGEGSRLTVL.

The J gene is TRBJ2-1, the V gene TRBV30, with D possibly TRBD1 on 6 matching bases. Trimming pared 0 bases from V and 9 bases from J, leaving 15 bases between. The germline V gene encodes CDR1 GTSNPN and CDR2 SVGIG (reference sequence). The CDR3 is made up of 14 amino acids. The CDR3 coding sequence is TGTGCCTGGAGTGTAGGACGACGAGGGGGTGAGCAGTTCTTC. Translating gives CAWSVGRRGGEQFF.

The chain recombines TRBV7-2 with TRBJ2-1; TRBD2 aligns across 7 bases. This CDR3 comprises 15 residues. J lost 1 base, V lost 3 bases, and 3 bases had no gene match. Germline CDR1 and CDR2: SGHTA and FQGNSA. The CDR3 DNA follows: TGTGCCAGCAGCTTCTCGGGGGGATCCTACAATGAGCAGTTCTTC. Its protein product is CASSFSGGSYNEQFF.

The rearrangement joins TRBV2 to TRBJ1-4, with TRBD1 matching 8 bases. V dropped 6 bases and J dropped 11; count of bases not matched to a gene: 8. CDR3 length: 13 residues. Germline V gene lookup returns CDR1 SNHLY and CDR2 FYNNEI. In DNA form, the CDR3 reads TGTGCCAGCAGAGGGCAGGGGGCTGATAAACTGTTTTTT. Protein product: CASRGQGADKLFF.

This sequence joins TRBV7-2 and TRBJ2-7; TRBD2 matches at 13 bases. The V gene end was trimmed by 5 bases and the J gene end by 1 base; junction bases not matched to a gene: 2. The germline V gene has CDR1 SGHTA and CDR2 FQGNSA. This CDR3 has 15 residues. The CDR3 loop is CASSQTSGRSYEQYF. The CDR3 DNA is TGTGCCAGCAGCCAGACTAGCGGGAGGTCCTACGAGCAGTACTTC.

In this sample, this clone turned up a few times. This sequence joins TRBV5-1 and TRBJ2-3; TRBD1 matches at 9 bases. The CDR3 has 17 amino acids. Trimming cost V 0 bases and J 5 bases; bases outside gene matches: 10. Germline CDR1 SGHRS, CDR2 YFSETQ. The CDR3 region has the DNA TGCGCCAGCAGCTTGGGATCAACAGGGGGCGTCGTAGATACGCAGTATTTT. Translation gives CASSLGSTGGVVDTQYF.

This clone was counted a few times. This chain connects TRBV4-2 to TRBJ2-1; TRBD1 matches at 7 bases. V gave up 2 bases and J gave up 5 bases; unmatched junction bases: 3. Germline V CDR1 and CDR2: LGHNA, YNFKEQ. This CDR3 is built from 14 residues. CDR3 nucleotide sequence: TGTGCCAGCAGCCAACCCCAGGGGGACAATGAGCAGTTCTTC. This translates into CASSQPQGDNEQFF.

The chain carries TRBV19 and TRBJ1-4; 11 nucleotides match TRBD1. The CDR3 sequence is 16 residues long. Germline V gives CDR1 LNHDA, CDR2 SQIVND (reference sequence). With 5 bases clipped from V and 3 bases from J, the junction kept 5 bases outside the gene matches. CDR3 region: CASSFRTGGPNEKLFF. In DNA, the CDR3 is TGTGCCAGTAGTTTCCGGACAGGGGGCCCTAATGAAAAACTGTTTTTT.

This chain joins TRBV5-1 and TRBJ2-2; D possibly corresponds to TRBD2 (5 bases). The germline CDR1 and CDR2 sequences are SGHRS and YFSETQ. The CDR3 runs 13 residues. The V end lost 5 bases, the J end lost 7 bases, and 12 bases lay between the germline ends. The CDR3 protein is CASRAREDGELFF. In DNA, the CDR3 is TGCGCCAGCAGGGCACGGGAAGACGGGGAGCTGTTTTTT.

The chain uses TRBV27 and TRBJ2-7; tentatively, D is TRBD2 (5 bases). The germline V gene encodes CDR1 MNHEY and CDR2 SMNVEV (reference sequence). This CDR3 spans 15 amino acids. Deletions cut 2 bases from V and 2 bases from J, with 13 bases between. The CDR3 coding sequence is TGTGCCAGCAGTTTAGCCCGCGGGCCCACCTACGAGCAGTACTTC. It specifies CASSLARGPTYEQYF.

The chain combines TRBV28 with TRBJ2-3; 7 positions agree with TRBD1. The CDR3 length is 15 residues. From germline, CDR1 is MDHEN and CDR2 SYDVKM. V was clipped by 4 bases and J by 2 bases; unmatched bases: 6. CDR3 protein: CASSSPGQLTDTQYF. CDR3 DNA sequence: TGTGCCAGCAGTTCCCCGGGACAGCTCACAGATACGCAGTATTTT.

The CDR3 DNA reads as TGTGCCAGCAGCATGACAGGGCCAGGGTCACCCCTCCACTTT. Translating gives CASSMTGPGSPLHF. V and J are TRBV7-8 and TRBJ1-6; 7 positions match TRBD1. Trimming removed 5 bases from V and 10 bases from J; junction bases left unmatched: 8. Germline V CDR1 and CDR2: SGHVS, FQNEAQ. The CDR3 runs 14 residues.

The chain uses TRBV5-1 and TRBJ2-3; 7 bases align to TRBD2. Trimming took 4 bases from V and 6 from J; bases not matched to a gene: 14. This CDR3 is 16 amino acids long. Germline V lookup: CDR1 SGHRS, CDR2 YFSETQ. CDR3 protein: CASSPLADSSGDTQYF. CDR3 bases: TGCGCCAGCAGCCCGCTAGCGGATTCATCTGGGGATACGCAGTATTTT. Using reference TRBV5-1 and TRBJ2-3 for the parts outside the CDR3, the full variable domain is KAGVTQTPRYLIKTRGQQVTLSCSPISGHRSVSWYQQTPGQGLQFLFEYFSETQRNKGNFPGRFSGRQFSNSRSEMNVSTLELGDSALYLCASSPLADSSGDTQYFGPGTRLTVL.